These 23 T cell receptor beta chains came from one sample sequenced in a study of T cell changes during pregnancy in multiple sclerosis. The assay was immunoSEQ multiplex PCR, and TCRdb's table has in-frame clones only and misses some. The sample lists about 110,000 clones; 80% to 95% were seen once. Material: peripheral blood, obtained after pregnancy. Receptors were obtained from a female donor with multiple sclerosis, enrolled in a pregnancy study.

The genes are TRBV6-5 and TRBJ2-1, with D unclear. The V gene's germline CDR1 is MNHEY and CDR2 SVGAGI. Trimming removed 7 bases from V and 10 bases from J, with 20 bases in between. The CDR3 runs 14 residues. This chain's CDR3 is CASTKSGVAREQFF. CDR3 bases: TGTGCCAGCACCAAATCGGGTGTGGCTAGAGAGCAGTTCTTC.

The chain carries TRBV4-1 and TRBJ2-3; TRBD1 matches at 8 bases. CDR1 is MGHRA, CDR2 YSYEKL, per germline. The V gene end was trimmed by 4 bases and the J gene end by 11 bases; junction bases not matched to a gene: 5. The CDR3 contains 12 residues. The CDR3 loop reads CASSPGQGVQYF. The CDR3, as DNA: TGCGCCAGCAGCCCAGGACAGGGTGTGCAGTATTTT.

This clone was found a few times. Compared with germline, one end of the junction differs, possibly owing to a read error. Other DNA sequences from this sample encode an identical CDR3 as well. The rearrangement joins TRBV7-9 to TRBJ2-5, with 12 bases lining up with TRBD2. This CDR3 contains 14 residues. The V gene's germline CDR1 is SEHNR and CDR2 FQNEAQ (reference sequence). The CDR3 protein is CASSLAGGQETQYF. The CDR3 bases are TGTGCCAGCAGCCTAGCGGGGGGGCAGGAGACCCAGTACTTC. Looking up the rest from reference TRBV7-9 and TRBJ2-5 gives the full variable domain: DTGVSQNPRHKITKRGQNVTFRCDPISEHNRLYWYRQTLGQGPEFLTYFQNEAQLEKSRLLSDRFSAERPKGSFSTLEIQRTEQGDSAMYLCASSLAGGQETQYFGPGTRLLVL.

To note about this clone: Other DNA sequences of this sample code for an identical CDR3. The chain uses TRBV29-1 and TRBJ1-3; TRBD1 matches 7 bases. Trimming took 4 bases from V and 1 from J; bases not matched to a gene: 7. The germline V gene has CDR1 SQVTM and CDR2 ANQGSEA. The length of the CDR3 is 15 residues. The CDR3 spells CSVGLGTDSGNTIYF. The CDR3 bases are TGCAGCGTTGGGTTGGGGACAGATTCTGGAAACACCATATATTTT.

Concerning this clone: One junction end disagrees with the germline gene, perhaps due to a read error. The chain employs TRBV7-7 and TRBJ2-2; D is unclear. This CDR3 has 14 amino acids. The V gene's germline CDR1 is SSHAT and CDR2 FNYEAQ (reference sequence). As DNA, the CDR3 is TGTGCTAGCAGCTTAGAATATAACACCGGGGAGCTGTTTTTT. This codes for CASSLEYNTGELFF.

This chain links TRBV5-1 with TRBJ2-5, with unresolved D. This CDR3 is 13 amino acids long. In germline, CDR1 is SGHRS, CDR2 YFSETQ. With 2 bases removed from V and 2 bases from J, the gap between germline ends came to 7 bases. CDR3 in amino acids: CASSLLHQETQYF. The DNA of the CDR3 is TGCGCCAGCAGCTTACTCCATCAAGAGACCCAGTACTTC.

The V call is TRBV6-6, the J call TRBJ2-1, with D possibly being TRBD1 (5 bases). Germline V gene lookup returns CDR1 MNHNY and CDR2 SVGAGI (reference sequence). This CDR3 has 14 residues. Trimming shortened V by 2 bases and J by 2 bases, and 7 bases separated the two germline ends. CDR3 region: CASSYGAAYNEQFF. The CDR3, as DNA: TGTGCCAGCAGTTACGGGGCTGCCTACAATGAGCAGTTCTTC.

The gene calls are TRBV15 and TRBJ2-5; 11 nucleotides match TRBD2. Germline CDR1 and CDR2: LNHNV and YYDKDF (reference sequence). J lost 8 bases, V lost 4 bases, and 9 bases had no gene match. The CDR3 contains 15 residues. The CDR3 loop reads CATSKAGLADQTQYF. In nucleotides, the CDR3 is TGTGCCACCAGCAAGGCGGGACTAGCGGACCAAACCCAGTACTTC.

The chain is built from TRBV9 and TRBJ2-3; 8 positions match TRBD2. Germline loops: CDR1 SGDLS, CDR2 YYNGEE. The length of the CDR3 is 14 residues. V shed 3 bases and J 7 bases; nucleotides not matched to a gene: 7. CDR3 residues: CASSANGGGNTQYF. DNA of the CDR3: TGTGCCAGCAGCGCGAACGGGGGGGGGAATACGCAGTATTTT.

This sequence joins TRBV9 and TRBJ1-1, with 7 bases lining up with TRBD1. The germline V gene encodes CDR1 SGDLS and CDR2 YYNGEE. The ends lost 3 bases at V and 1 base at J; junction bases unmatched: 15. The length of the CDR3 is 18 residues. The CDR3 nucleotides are TGTGCCAGCAGCGCTGGTGCGGGACAGAAAAGGGGGAACACTGAAGCTTTCTTT. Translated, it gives CASSAGAGQKRGNTEAFF. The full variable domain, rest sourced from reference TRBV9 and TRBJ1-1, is DSGVTQTPKHLITATGQRVTLRCSPRSGDLSVYWYQQSLDQGLQFLIQYYNGEERAKGNILERFSAQQFPDLHSELNLSSLELGDSALYFCASSAGAGQKRGNTEAFFGQGTRLTVV.

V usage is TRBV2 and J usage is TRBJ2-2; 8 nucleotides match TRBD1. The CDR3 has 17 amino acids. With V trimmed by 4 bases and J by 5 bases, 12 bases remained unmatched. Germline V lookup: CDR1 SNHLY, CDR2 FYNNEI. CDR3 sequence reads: CASSALDWGQVTGELFF. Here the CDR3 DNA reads TGTGCCAGCAGTGCATTAGATTGGGGACAGGTTACCGGGGAGCTGTTTTTT.

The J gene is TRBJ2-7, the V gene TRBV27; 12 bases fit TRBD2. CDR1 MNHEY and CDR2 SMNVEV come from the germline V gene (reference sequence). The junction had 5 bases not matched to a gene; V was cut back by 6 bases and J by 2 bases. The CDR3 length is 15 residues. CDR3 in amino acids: CASRWGLAGAYEQYF. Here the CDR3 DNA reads TGTGCCAGCAGGTGGGGACTAGCGGGCGCCTACGAGCAGTACTTC.

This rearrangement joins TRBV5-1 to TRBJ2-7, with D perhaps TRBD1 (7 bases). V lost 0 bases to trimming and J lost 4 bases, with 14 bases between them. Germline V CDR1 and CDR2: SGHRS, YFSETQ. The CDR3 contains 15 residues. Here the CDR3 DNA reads TGCGCCAGCAGCTTGGCCGGCCAGGGGGGATACGAGCAGTACTTC. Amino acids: CASSLAGQGGYEQYF.

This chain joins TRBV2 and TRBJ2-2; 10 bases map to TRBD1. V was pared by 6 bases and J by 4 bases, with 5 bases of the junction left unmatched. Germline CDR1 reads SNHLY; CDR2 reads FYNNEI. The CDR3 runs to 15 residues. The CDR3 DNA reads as TGTGCCAGCAGACGAGGACAGGGGGGCACCGGGGAGCTGTTTTTT. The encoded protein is CASRRGQGGTGELFF.

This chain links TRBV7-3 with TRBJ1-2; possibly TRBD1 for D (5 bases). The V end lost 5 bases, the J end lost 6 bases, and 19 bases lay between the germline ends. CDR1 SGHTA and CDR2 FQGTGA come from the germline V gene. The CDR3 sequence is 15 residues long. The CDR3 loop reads CASSPWGLEGDGYTF. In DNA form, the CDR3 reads TGTGCCAGCAGCCCCTGGGGACTGGAAGGGGATGGCTACACCTTC.

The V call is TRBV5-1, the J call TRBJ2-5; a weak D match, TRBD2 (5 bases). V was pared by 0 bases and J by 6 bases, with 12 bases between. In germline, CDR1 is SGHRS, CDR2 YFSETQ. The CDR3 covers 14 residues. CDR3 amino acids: CASSLASGWQTQYF. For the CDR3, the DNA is TGCGCCAGCAGCTTGGCTTCGGGGTGGCAGACCCAGTACTTC.

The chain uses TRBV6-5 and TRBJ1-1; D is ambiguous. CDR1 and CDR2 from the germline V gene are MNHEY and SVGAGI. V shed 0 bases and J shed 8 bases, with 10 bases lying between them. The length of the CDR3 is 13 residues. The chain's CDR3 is CASSYSTGSEAFF. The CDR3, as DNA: TGTGCCAGCAGTTACTCGACGGGGTCGGAAGCTTTCTTT.

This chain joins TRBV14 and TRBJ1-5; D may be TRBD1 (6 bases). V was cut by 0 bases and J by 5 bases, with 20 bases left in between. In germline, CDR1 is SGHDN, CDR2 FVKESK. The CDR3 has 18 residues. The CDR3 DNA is TGTGCCAGCAGCCAAGATGGGGGGGCCTGGGCCTGCCATCAGCCCCAGCATTTT. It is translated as CASSQDGGAWACHQPQHF.

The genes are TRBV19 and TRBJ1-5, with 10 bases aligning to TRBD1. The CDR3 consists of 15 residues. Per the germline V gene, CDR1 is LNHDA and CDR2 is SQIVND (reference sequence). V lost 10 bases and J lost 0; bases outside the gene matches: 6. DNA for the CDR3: TGTGCCACCGCAGACAGGGGGCCTAGCAATCAGCCCCAGCATTTT. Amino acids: CATADRGPSNQPQHF.

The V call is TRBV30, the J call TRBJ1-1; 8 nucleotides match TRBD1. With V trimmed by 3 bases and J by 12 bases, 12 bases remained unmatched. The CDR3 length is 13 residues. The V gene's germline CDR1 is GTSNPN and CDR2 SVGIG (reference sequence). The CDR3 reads CAWRAAGGALPFF. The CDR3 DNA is TGTGCCTGGAGGGCCGCAGGGGGCGCCTTACCTTTCTTT.

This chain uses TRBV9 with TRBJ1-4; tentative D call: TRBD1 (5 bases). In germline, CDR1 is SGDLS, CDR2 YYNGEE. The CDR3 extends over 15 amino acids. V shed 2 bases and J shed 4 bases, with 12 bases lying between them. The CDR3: CASSVAGHLNEKLFF. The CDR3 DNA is TGTGCCAGCAGCGTGGCCGGACATCTTAATGAAAAACTGTTTTTT.

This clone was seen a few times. CDR3 amino acids: CATSRGVNNSPLHF. DNA of the CDR3: TGTGCCACCAGCAGAGGTGTAAATAATTCACCCCTCCACTTT. This chain links TRBV15 with TRBJ1-6; D is unresolved. V gave up 1 base and J gave up 5 bases, with 6 bases separating them. The CDR3 has 14 amino acids. Germline CDR1 is LNHNV and CDR2 is YYDKDF (reference sequence).

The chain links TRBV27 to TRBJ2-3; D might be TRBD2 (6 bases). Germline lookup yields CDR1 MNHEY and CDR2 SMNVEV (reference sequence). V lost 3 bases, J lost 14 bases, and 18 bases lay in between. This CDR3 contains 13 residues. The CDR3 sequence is CASSFGTVLQLYF. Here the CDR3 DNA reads TGTGCCAGCAGTTTTGGGACTGTTCTACAGTTGTATTTT.